What follows are 26 T cell receptor beta chains derived from one specimen sequenced in a study of T cells in Graves' hyperthyroidism and ophthalmopathy. RNA transcripts yielded amplified TCR beta CDR3 regions. HTBI primers drove first-round RT-PCR of the TCR CDR3. TCRdb reanalysed the multiplex PCR reads using MiXCR and keeps one entry per CDR3 protein. The sample yields more than 550,000 distinct CDR3 sequences, around 20% seen once. The sequenced material came from blood. The receptors here all came from a woman in her fifties or sixties with Graves' hyperthyroidism that later progressed to Graves' ophthalmopathy.

The chain links TRBV6-1 to TRBJ2-7, with no clear D. Germline V gene lookup returns CDR1 MNHNS and CDR2 SASEGT. Between the trimmed V and J ends, which lost 1 base and 0 bases, there was a span of 10 bases. The CDR3 is 15 residues long. The CDR3 reads CASSEGGRSSYEQYF. CDR3 coding DNA: TGTGCCAGCAGTGAAGGGGGAAGGAGCTCCTACGAGCAGTACTTC.

This clonotype has just a few counts. This chain joins TRBV10-2 and TRBJ1-1; D not certain. Deletions cut 0 bases from V and 2 bases from J, with 19 bases between. Germline CDR1 is WSHSY and CDR2 is SAAADI. This CDR3 has 18 amino acids. CDR3 residues: CASSESVAFHHANTEAFF. In nucleotides, the CDR3 is TGCGCCAGCAGTGAGTCGGTTGCCTTCCACCATGCTAACACTGAAGCTTTCTTT.

The gene calls are TRBV20-1 and TRBJ1-2; TRBD1 agrees at 8 bases. This CDR3 is 14 amino acids long. Unmatched junction bases numbered 3, after V lost 2 bases and J lost 1 base. CDR1 and CDR2 from the germline V gene are DFQATT and SNEGSKA (reference sequence). The CDR3 is CSARIQGVNYGYTF. The CDR3 bases are TGCAGTGCTAGAATACAGGGGGTTAACTATGGCTACACCTTC.

This clonotype was counted a few times. J is TRBJ1-5 and V is TRBV6-5; 9 bases align to TRBD1. This CDR3 has 15 residues. V was pared by 1 base and J by 7 bases, with 5 bases of the junction left unmatched. Germline V gene sequence: CDR1 MNHEY, CDR2 SVGAGI. The CDR3 protein is CASSYWDRAGQPQHF. As DNA, the CDR3 is TGTGCCAGCAGTTACTGGGACAGGGCAGGACAGCCCCAGCATTTT.

The chain uses TRBV20-1 and TRBJ1-2; unclear D gene. Trimming cost V 2 bases and J 8 bases, with 15 bases left between them. The germline gives CDR1 DFQATT, CDR2 SNEGSKA (reference sequence). The CDR3 has 13 amino acids. The CDR3 protein is CSARLVGGIGYTF. CDR3 bases: TGCAGTGCTAGATTGGTAGGTGGGATCGGCTACACCTTC.

A single count supports this clonotype. A much larger clone sits a single nucleotide away, making a read error possible. V gene TRBV11-2 combines with J gene TRBJ2-6; D possibly matches TRBD1 or TRBD2 (6 bases each). Per the germline V gene, CDR1 is SGHAT and CDR2 is FQNNGV. The CDR3 contains 16 residues. CDR3 residues: CTSSRGGGPGANVLTF. The CDR3 DNA reads as TGTACCAGCAGCAGGGGAGGCGGCCCGGGGGCCAACGTCCTGACTTTC.

This clonotype was recorded many times. CDR3 amino acids: CASSFDVNSPLHF. In nucleotides, the CDR3 is TGTGCCAGCAGCTTTGACGTAAATTCACCCCTCCACTTT. The chain is built from TRBV11-2 and TRBJ1-6; D call uncertain. The V end lost 3 bases, the J end lost 7 bases, and 7 bases lay between the germline ends. Germline V gives CDR1 SGHAT, CDR2 FQNNGV. The CDR3 length is 13 residues.

The rearrangement links TRBV20-1 to TRBJ1-3, with D perhaps TRBD1 (6 bases). The CDR3 is 13 residues long. Germline CDR1 DFQATT, CDR2 SNEGSKA (reference sequence). Trimming left V 4 bases short and J 4 bases short, with 11 bases between. The CDR3 coding sequence is TGCAGTGCTATTAGGGGGGAGGGAAACACCATATATTTT. This sequence encodes CSAIRGEGNTIYF.

This clonotype was counted only a few times. The chain uses TRBV18 and TRBJ2-5, with D possibly matching TRBD1 (6 bases). CDR1 KGHSH and CDR2 LQKENI come from the germline V gene. The V end lost 1 base, the J end lost 5 bases, and 20 bases lay between the germline ends. The CDR3 extends over 17 amino acids. In DNA form, the CDR3 reads TGTGCCAGCTCACCACTATTTGTAAAGGGGGACAAGGAGACCCAGTACTTC. Translated: CASSPLFVKGDKETQYF.

This clonotype showed up many times. This chain uses TRBV11-1 with TRBJ2-1, with 8 bases aligning to TRBD2. Losses at the gene ends were 1 base for V and 5 bases for J; bases not matched to a gene: 4. CDR3 size: 15 residues. Germline V gene lookup returns CDR1 SGHAT and CDR2 FQDESV (reference sequence). CDR3 in amino acids: CASSLEAGVDNEQFF. DNA of the CDR3: TGTGCCAGCAGCTTAGAAGCGGGGGTCGACAATGAGCAGTTCTTC.

V and J are TRBV20-1 and TRBJ1-5; weak D call: TRBD1 (6 bases). Germline-derived CDR1 and CDR2 are DFQATT and SNEGSKA (reference sequence). This CDR3 spans 14 amino acids. V was pared by 1 base and J by 4 bases, with 11 bases between. The CDR3 spells CSARVLGANQPQHF. CDR3 DNA: TGCAGTGCTAGAGTTTTGGGGGCAAATCAGCCCCAGCATTTT.

This clonotype was detected a few times. V and J are TRBV18 and TRBJ1-6; D may be TRBD1 (5 bases). Trimming pared 1 base from V and 8 bases from J, leaving 12 bases between. The CDR3 spans 15 residues. In germline, CDR1 is KGHSH, CDR2 LQKENI. CDR3 sequence reads: CASSPRDAEDSPLHF. The CDR3 DNA reads as TGTGCCAGCTCACCACGGGACGCGGAGGATTCACCCCTCCACTTT.

The rearrangement joins TRBV20-1 to TRBJ2-1; no reliable D call. Deletions cut 3 bases from V and 8 bases from J, with 14 bases between. Germline CDR1 reads DFQATT; CDR2 reads SNEGSKA (reference sequence). The CDR3 is 13 residues long. The CDR3 region is CSASASSWDEQFF. CDR3 sequence (DNA): TGCAGTGCTAGCGCGTCGAGTTGGGATGAGCAGTTCTTC.

This clonotype has at least ten counts. The chain couples TRBV7-6 to TRBJ1-6; tentative D call: TRBD1 (5 bases). Germline CDR1 reads SGHVS; CDR2 reads FNYEAQ. This CDR3 spans 17 amino acids. The V and J ends lost 1 base and 0 bases respectively, with 10 bases between them. CDR3 amino acids: CASSLGYRSSYNSPLHF. The CDR3 DNA sequence: TGTGCCAGCAGCTTAGGTTACAGGAGCTCCTATAATTCACCCCTCCACTTT. Variable domain in full (rest from reference TRBV7-6 and TRBJ1-6): GAGVSQSPRYKVTKRGQDVALRCDPISGHVSLYWYRQALGQGPEFLTYFNYEAQQDKSGLPNDRFSAERPEGSISTLTIQRTEQRDSAMYRCASSLGYRSSYNSPLHFGNGTRLTVT.

This clonotype was observed at least ten times. The rearrangement joins TRBV27 to TRBJ1-5; D is unresolved. V was shortened by 2 bases and J by 7 bases, with 6 bases between the two germline ends. From germline, CDR1 is MNHEY and CDR2 SMNVEV (reference sequence). CDR3 length: 12 amino acids. The CDR3 is CASSLIGQPQHF. The CDR3 DNA sequence: TGTGCCAGCAGTTTAATCGGGCAGCCCCAGCATTTT.

This clonotype was observed many times. The chain uses TRBV5-1 and TRBJ1-1; no firm D call. The CDR3 totals 15 residues. With 1 base removed from V and 0 bases from J, the gap between germline ends came to 10 bases. Per germline, CDR1 SGHRS and CDR2 YFSETQ. The DNA for the CDR3 is TGCGCCAGCAGCTTGTTGTACGGTTTGAACACTGAAGCTTTCTTT. This encodes CASSLLYGLNTEAFF.

The CDR3 DNA sequence: TGTGCCAGCTCCCCAGGGACGGGGGATAACTATGGCTACACCTTC. It specifies CASSPGTGDNYGYTF. The chain combines TRBV2 with TRBJ1-2; possibly TRBD1 for D (5 bases). The CDR3 length is 15 residues. V dropped 8 bases and J dropped 1 base, with 17 bases sitting between them. The germline V gene has CDR1 SNHLY and CDR2 FYNNEI.

CDR3 bases: TGTGCCAGCACCCCGGAGGATAGCCCGGCAGATACGCAGTATTTT. Protein product: CASTPEDSPADTQYF. The chain combines TRBV6-2 or TRBV6-3 with TRBJ2-3, with D possibly matching TRBD2 (5 bases). Between the trimmed V and J ends, which lost 7 bases and 4 bases, there was a span of 18 bases. The CDR3 length is 15 residues. Germline CDR1 is MNHEY and CDR2 is SVGEGT.

This clonotype was observed many times. This chain's CDR3 is CASSYSRGDEQYF. The CDR3 bases are TGTGCCAGCAGTTACTCGAGGGGCGACGAGCAGTACTTC. The chain is built from TRBV6-5 and TRBJ2-7; D may correspond to TRBD1 or TRBD2 (5 bases each). The V end lost 0 bases, the J end lost 5 bases, and 8 bases lay between the germline ends. This CDR3 spans 13 amino acids. Per the germline V gene, CDR1 is MNHEY and CDR2 is SVGAGI.

The sample holds a few counts of this clonotype. J is TRBJ1-4 and V is TRBV13, with D maybe TRBD1 (6 bases). V lost 6 bases and J 5 bases, leaving 13 bases between the germline ends. CDR1 is PRHDT and CDR2 is FYEKMQ in the germline V gene (reference sequence). This CDR3 comprises 14 residues. CDR3 sequence: CASRQTGQNEKLFF. In DNA, the CDR3 is TGTGCCAGCAGGCAAACGGGACAAAATGAAAAACTGTTTTTT.

This clonotype was recorded a few times. The chain employs TRBV20-1 and TRBJ2-7, with 10 bases fitting TRBD1. Germline CDR1 is DFQATT and CDR2 is SNEGSKA (reference sequence). With 7 bases clipped from V and 3 bases from J, the junction kept 3 bases outside the gene matches. This CDR3 spans 12 amino acids. CDR3 sequence reads: CSGQGAVYEQYF. The DNA of the CDR3 is TGCAGTGGACAGGGGGCCGTCTACGAGCAGTACTTC.

This clonotype has ten or more counts. The chain links TRBV11-3 to TRBJ2-2, with 7 bases lining up with TRBD1. Unmatched junction bases numbered 7, after V lost 3 bases and J lost 6 bases. Germline CDR1 is SGHNT and CDR2 is YENEEA. The CDR3 loop spans 15 amino acids. The CDR3 region is CASSFRDRGSGELFF. The CDR3 region has the DNA TGTGCCAGCAGCTTCCGGGACAGAGGGTCCGGGGAGCTGTTTTTT.

This clonotype occurred a few times. The genes are TRBV20-1 and TRBJ1-2; D not certain. V lost 0 bases and J 5 bases, leaving 13 bases between the germline ends. This CDR3 region has 14 residues. Per the germline V gene, CDR1 is DFQATT and CDR2 is SNEGSKA (reference sequence). The DNA of the CDR3 is TGCAGTGCTAGAGAAAAGGGCCCTCCTTATGGCTACACCTTC. As protein: CSAREKGPPYGYTF.

Many counts were recorded for this clonotype. The V and J genes are TRBV20-1 and TRBJ2-7, with 8 nucleotides matching TRBD1. V was clipped by 3 bases and J by 3 bases; unmatched bases: 10. Germline V gives CDR1 DFQATT, CDR2 SNEGSKA (reference sequence). The CDR3 loop spans 15 amino acids. DNA for the CDR3: TGCAGTGCTAGCCAGTCCGACAGGGGAGGCTACGAGCAGTACTTC. This sequence encodes CSASQSDRGGYEQYF.

This clonotype has ten or more counts. This chain links TRBV20-1 with TRBJ2-1, with 10 bases lining up with TRBD2. V gave up 0 bases and J gave up 4 bases; unmatched junction bases: 6. Germline CDR1 reads DFQATT; CDR2 reads SNEGSKA (reference sequence). This CDR3 has 16 amino acids. The CDR3 loop is CSARDPSGGRYNEQFF. The CDR3 nucleotides read TGCAGTGCTAGAGATCCTAGCGGGGGTAGATACAATGAGCAGTTCTTC.

This clonotype turned up a few times. This chain links TRBV10-3 with TRBJ1-2, with D uncertain. V dropped 10 bases and J dropped 2 bases, with 17 bases sitting between them. CDR1 and CDR2 (germline): ENHRY, SYGVKD. The CDR3 is 14 amino acids. The DNA of the CDR3 is TGTGCCACCAAGGAGGCAGATATAAACTATGGCTACACCTTC. Protein: CATKEADINYGYTF.